This TCR beta chain was identified during a study of T cells in Graves' hyperthyroidism and ophthalmopathy. Researchers took RNA transcripts and amplified the TCR beta CDR3 regions from them. The HTBI primer set was used in a first-round RT-PCR of the TCR CDR3. From the multiplex PCR reads, TCRdb called clonotypes with MiXCR, one entry per CDR3 protein. The table has approximately 690,000 distinct CDR3 sequences, around 13% seen once. This clonotype was seen a handful of times. After removal of 7 bases from V and 4 bases from J, the junction contained 6 bases not matched to a gene. The CDR3 sequence is 14 residues long. Germline CDR1 is MNHEY and CDR2 is SMNVEV (reference sequence). Lactation, pregnancy, other autoimmune disease or uncontrolled infection excluded patients. The PBMCs were sourced from fresh peripheral blood (about 9.7 ml).

The source material was blood. This sequence was found in a woman aged 45-59 years with Graves' ophthalmopathy. J is TRBJ2-1 and V is TRBV27; TRBD2 matches at 8 bases. The CDR3 spells CASKGAGAYNEQFF. CDR3 DNA sequence: TGTGCCAGCAAGGGAGCGGGAGCATACAATGAGCAGTTCTTC.